Listed below are T cell receptor beta chains from one sample, sequenced in a study of shared clonotypes between healthy human individuals. Libraries were prepared by immunoSEQ multiplex PCR; TCRdb keeps only in-frame clonotypes and omits some of them. The top ten clones hold about 1.1% of a sample with over 2 million clones, just under 95% of them seen once. The sequenced sample was naive CD8+ T cells sorted from blood. The receptors derive from a man aged 18 to 35 in good health. Both conserved end residues are part of each CDR3. Fields, in order: V gene, J gene, clone size, D gene, CDR3 DNA, CDR3 protein. D genes are given only for firm matches. Where a row states a size, it is once, few, many or the class of an expanded clone; other rows omit it.

V: TRBV10-2
J: TRBJ1-1
size: many
D: NA
DNA: TGCGCCAGCAGTGTTTCGACAATCGGCACTGAAGCTTTCTTT
CDR3: CASSVSTIGTEAFF

V: TRBV19
J: TRBJ2-2
size: NA
D: NA
DNA: TGTGCCAGTAGTATAGAAAACGCAGGTGGTTGGACCGGGGAGCTGTTTTTT
CDR3: CASSIENAGGWTGELFF

V: TRBV2
J: TRBJ1-6
size: NA
D: NA
DNA: TGTGCCAGCAGTGAGGGTCAGGGGAATTCACCCCTCCACTTT
CDR3: CASSEGQGNSPLHF

V: TRBV7-9
J: TRBJ2-7
size: NA
D: TRBD1
DNA: TGTGCCAGCAGCTTAACGACAGGGGACGAGCAGTACTTC
CDR3: CASSLTTGDEQYF

V: TRBV19
J: TRBJ2-7
size: NA
D: NA
DNA: TGTGCCAGTAGTACTGACAGGGAGGACTACGAGCAGTACTTC
CDR3: CASSTDREDYEQYF

V: TRBV28
J: TRBJ1-5
size: NA
D: NA
DNA: TGTGCCAGCAGGGAACACGACGGACTAAATCAGCCCCAGCATTTT
CDR3: CASREHDGLNQPQHF

V: TRBV7-9
J: TRBJ1-2
size: once
D: TRBD1
DNA: TGTGCCAGCAGCTACGGCACAGGGGACTATGGCTACACCTTC
CDR3: CASSYGTGDYGYTF

V: TRBV4-3
J: TRBJ2-3
size: NA
D: NA
DNA: TGCGCCAGCAGCCGGACAGGCACAGATACGCAGTATTTT
CDR3: CASSRTGTDTQYF

V: TRBV27
J: TRBJ2-1
size: NA
D: TRBD2
DNA: TGTGCCAGCAGTTGGACTAGCGAGTACAATGAGCAGTTCTTC
CDR3: CASSWTSEYNEQFF

V: TRBV2
J: TRBJ2-7
size: NA
D: TRBD1
DNA: TGTGCCAGCAGTGAACAGGGACAGGGGACGCCTGAGCAGTACTTC
CDR3: CASSEQGQGTPEQYF

V: TRBV7-9
J: TRBJ1-1
size: NA
D: NA
DNA: TGTGCCAGCAGCTTAGTAGGAGGGGGGGGGACACCCAACACTGAAGCTTTCTTT
CDR3: CASSLVGGGGTPNTEAFF

V: TRBV19
J: TRBJ2-3
size: NA
D: NA
DNA: TGTGCCAGTAGTATATACGTCGGGAGTATCACAGATACGCAGTATTTT
CDR3: CASSIYVGSITDTQYF

V: TRBV19
J: TRBJ2-5
size: NA
D: NA
DNA: TGTGCCAGTAGTGGCGTAGGGCTGGTGGCGGTAGAAGAGACCCAGTACTTC
CDR3: CASSGVGLVAVEETQYF

V: TRBV11-2
J: TRBJ2-3
size: NA
D: NA
DNA: TGTGCCAGCAGCTTAGATGGGCTAGCGACAAACACAGATACGCAGTACTTT
CDR3: CASSLDGLATNTDTQYF

V: TRBV4-1
J: TRBJ2-7
size: NA
D: TRBD2
DNA: TGCGCCAGCAGCCACGGGACTAGGAGTCCCGACGAGCAGTACTTC
CDR3: CASSHGTRSPDEQYF

V: TRBV13
J: TRBJ2-3
size: once
D: NA
DNA: TGTGCCAGCAGCTTAGCGGGATTGCGAACAGATACGCAGTATTTT
CDR3: CASSLAGLRTDTQYF

V: TRBV7-8
J: TRBJ2-7
size: NA
D: TRBD1
DNA: TGTGCCAGCAGCTTGGTCCCGGGACAGACTTCCTACGAGCAGTACTTC
CDR3: CASSLVPGQTSYEQYF

V: TRBV10-2
J: TRBJ2-7
size: NA
D: NA
DNA: TGCGCCAGCGGGGCGCCGTATTTCTCCTACGAGCAGTACTTC
CDR3: CASGAPYFSYEQYF

V: TRBV7-7
J: TRBJ2-7
size: once
D: NA
DNA: TGTGCTAGCAGCACCGACCCCGGCCGCGAGCAGTACTTC
CDR3: CASSTDPGREQYF

V: TRBV7-9
J: TRBJ2-1
size: NA
D: NA
DNA: TGTGCCAGCAGCTTAACCACTAGCAGCTCCTACAATGAGCAGTTCTTC
CDR3: CASSLTTSSSYNEQFF

V: TRBV27
J: TRBJ2-7
size: NA
D: TRBD1
DNA: TGTGCCAGCAGTTTAGTTGGGGCAGGGGGCATTTACGAGCAGTACTTC
CDR3: CASSLVGAGGIYEQYF

V: TRBV30
J: TRBJ1-5
size: NA
D: NA
DNA: TGTGCCTGGGCCACAGGGTTGGCTCAGCCCCAGCATTTT
CDR3: CAWATGLAQPQHF

V: TRBV9
J: TRBJ2-3
size: NA
D: TRBD1
DNA: TGTGCCAGCAGCGTAGAGGGGGCAAGCACAGATACGCAGTATTTT
CDR3: CASSVEGASTDTQYF

V: TRBV19
J: TRBJ1-2
size: NA
D: NA
DNA: TGTGCCAGTAGTAGGGAATCGGCCTATGGCTACACCTTC
CDR3: CASSRESAYGYTF

V: TRBV11-2
J: TRBJ2-1
size: NA
D: TRBD2
DNA: TGTGCCAGCAGCTTGACTAGCGGGGAGTACAATGAGCAGTTCTTC
CDR3: CASSLTSGEYNEQFF

V: TRBV19
J: TRBJ1-2
size: NA
D: TRBD1
DNA: TGTGCCAGTAGTATAGTTGCAGGGGGCCGAGATGGCTACACCTTC
CDR3: CASSIVAGGRDGYTF

V: TRBV27
J: TRBJ2-2
size: NA
D: TRBD1
DNA: TGTGCCAGCAGCTCGACAGGGGGCGCGAACACCGGGGAGCTGTTTTTT
CDR3: CASSSTGGANTGELFF

V: TRBV2
J: TRBJ2-1
size: NA
D: NA
DNA: TGTGCCAGCAGTGAAAGGGGTGGGCAGGGCTATAATGAGCAGTTCTTC
CDR3: CASSERGGQGYNEQFF

V: TRBV5-4
J: TRBJ2-5
size: NA
D: NA
DNA: TGTGCCAGCAGCCCCCGGACAGAAGAAGAGACCCAGTACTTC
CDR3: CASSPRTEEETQYF

V: TRBV5-6
J: TRBJ2-1
size: NA
D: TRBD1
DNA: TGTGCCAGCAGCTTGGGACCCGGGACAGGGTCGAATGAGCAGTTCTTC
CDR3: CASSLGPGTGSNEQFF

V: TRBV5-3
J: TRBJ2-7
size: NA
D: NA
DNA: TGTGCCAGAAGCTCGCGGCCGAGGGTCGACGAGCAGTACTTC
CDR3: CARSSRPRVDEQYF

V: TRBV6-5
J: TRBJ1-2
size: NA
D: TRBD1
DNA: TGTGCCAGCAGTTACGCAACAGGGGTAGATGGCTACACCTTC
CDR3: CASSYATGVDGYTF

V: TRBV2
J: TRBJ2-7
size: NA
D: NA
DNA: TGTGCCAGCAATAACAGGGATACCTACGAGCAGTACTTC
CDR3: CASNNRDTYEQYF

V: TRBV4-1
J: TRBJ1-2
size: NA
D: NA
DNA: TGCGCCAGCAGCCAAGAGCGCCGGGACTATGGCTACACCTTC
CDR3: CASSQERRDYGYTF

V: TRBV28
J: TRBJ1-2
size: NA
D: NA
DNA: TGTGCCAGCAGCTTCCCGGGACCGGATGCCTACACCTTC
CDR3: CASSFPGPDAYTF

V: TRBV7-2
J: TRBJ1-1
size: NA
D: NA
DNA: TGTGCCAGCTCCTCTACGGTGAACACTGAAGCTTTCTTT
CDR3: CASSSTVNTEAFF

V: TRBV4-1
J: TRBJ2-7
size: NA
D: TRBD2
DNA: TGCGCCAGCAGCGATCCGGGACTAGCGGGCCTCGAGCAGTACTTC
CDR3: CASSDPGLAGLEQYF

V: TRBV9
J: TRBJ1-4
size: NA
D: NA
DNA: TGTGCCAGCAGCGCTGACCTTCAGGGGACTTATGAAAAACTGTTTTTT
CDR3: CASSADLQGTYEKLFF

V: TRBV18
J: TRBJ2-7
size: NA
D: NA
DNA: TGTGCCAGCTCTTTCAAGGGACACCCCTCCTACGAGCAGTACTTC
CDR3: CASSFKGHPSYEQYF

V: TRBV30
J: TRBJ2-5
size: NA
D: TRBD1
DNA: TGTGCCTGGACTAGGACAGGGGGCACAGAGACCCAGTACTTC
CDR3: CAWTRTGGTETQYF

V: TRBV28
J: TRBJ2-3
size: NA
D: NA
DNA: TGTGCCAGCAGTGCCCTCGCGGGGCGCCAACTGGAGTATTTT
CDR3: CASSALAGRQLEYF

V: TRBV11-2
J: TRBJ1-1
size: NA
D: NA
DNA: TGTGCCAGCAGCTGGGGGGCAGGACTGAACACTGAAGCTTTCTTT
CDR3: CASSWGAGLNTEAFF